This TCR beta chain was obtained from a study of T cells after yellow fever vaccination. Overall study findings and caveats: At around 95% for CD4 and about 88% for CD8, most primary-vaccination clones showed up again after the booster.

This clonotype was observed a few times. Its antigen remains unknown. Germline V gene lookup returns CDR1 MNHEY and CDR2 SVGEGT. J gave up 1 base and V 5 bases, and 9 bases lay outside the gene matches. The CDR3 has 17 amino acids. TCRdb used MiXCR to reprocess the 5' RACE reads, holding one entry per CDR3 protein. The table shows roughly 340,000 distinct CDR3 sequences, with 8.7% occurring only once. Specimen: PBMCs, collected on the day of the first yellow fever vaccination. V and J are TRBV6-2 or TRBV6-3 and TRBJ2-3; TRBD2 agrees at 10 bases. This sequence originates from a man aged 18 to 35 who received the YFV17D yellow fever vaccine. CDR3 region: CASSLLTLAGGTDTQYF. CDR3 nucleotides: TGTGCCAGCAGTCTACTCACCCTAGCGGGGGGCACAGATACGCAGTATTTT.